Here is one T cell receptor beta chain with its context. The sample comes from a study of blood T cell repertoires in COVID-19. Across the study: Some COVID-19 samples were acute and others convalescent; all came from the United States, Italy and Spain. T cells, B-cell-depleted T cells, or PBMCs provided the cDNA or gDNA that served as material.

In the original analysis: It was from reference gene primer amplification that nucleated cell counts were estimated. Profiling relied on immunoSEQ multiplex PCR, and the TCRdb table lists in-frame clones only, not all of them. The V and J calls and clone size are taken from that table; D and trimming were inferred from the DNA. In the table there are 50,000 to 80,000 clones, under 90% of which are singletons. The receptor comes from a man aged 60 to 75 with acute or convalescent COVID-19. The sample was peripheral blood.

This CDR3 reads CASSVNRGTNYGYTF. The CDR3 nucleotides are TGTGCCAGCAGCGTAAACAGGGGGACTAACTATGGCTACACCTTC. J is TRBJ1-2 and V is TRBV7-2, with TRBD1 matching 8 bases. Germline CDR1 SGHTA, CDR2 FQGNSA. This CDR3 is 15 amino acids long. V lost 5 bases to trimming and J lost 0 bases; unmatched junction nucleotides: 5.